This T cell receptor beta chain appears in the sequencing data of a study of technical replicates of blood from a few donors. The table came from immunoSEQ multiplex PCR; TCRdb's copy has only in-frame clones and leaves some out. The data contain about 68,000 clones, 95% to 98% of them singletons. V was clipped by 0 bases and J by 1 base, with 12 bases between them. CDR1 SQVTM and CDR2 ANQGSEA come from the germline V gene. The CDR3 spans 15 residues. This TCR was sampled from a human donor in good health. The sample comprised T cells isolated from PBMCs. V usage is TRBV29-1 and J usage is TRBJ1-2; the D gene is possibly TRBD1 (5 bases). This chain's CDR3 is CSVEDLAGRNYGYTF. The DNA for the CDR3 is TGCAGCGTTGAAGATCTTGCAGGGCGTAACTATGGCTACACCTTC.